The 28 T cell receptor beta chains given below trace back to one sample, sequenced in a study of cytomegalovirus exposure and HLA in healthy donors. Profiled with immunoSEQ multiplex PCR; TCRdb holds only in-frame clones, not every one. Of over 120,000 clones listed, 75% to 90% were seen once; the top ten hold about 9.9%. The specimen was PBMCs. The receptors stem from a woman aged 18-30 years in good health and CMV-seropositive.

This rearrangement joins TRBV11-2 to TRBJ1-4; D unclear. Trimming stripped 3 bases from V and 8 bases from J, with 13 bases between. CDR3 length: 14 residues. In germline, CDR1 is SGHAT, CDR2 FQNNGV. The CDR3 coding sequence is TGTGCCAGCAGCTTCGAGGGAGTACGAGAAAAACTGTTTTTT. As protein: CASSFEGVREKLFF.

The chain couples TRBV19 to TRBJ1-1; possibly TRBD1 for D (6 bases). V was shortened by 3 bases and J by 1 base, with 12 bases between the two germline ends. CDR1 is LNHDA, CDR2 SQIVND, per germline (reference sequence). The CDR3 contains 15 residues. CDR3 sequence (DNA): TGTGCCAGTAGTATCGTTTCAGGGGCGAACACTGAAGCTTTCTTT. Translating gives CASSIVSGANTEAFF. Complete variable domain (other parts from reference TRBV19 and TRBJ1-1): DGGITQSPKYLFRKEGQNVTLSCEQNLNHDAMYWYRQDPGQGLRLIYYSQIVNDFQKGDIAEGYSVSREKKESFPLTVTSAQKNPTAFYLCASSIVSGANTEAFFGQGTRLTVV.

The rearrangement uses TRBV2 and TRBJ1-4; D perhaps matches TRBD1 (5 bases). V shed 5 bases and J shed 4 bases, with 8 bases lying between them. Germline V gene lookup returns CDR1 SNHLY and CDR2 FYNNEI. This CDR3 contains 13 residues. CDR3 in amino acids: CASSPGVNEKLFF. Written as DNA, the CDR3 is TGTGCCAGCAGTCCGGGGGTTAATGAAAAACTGTTTTTT.

This clone was seen once. J is TRBJ2-2 and V is TRBV27, with D uncertain. Germline V gives CDR1 MNHEY, CDR2 SMNVEV (reference sequence). This CDR3 has 12 amino acids. V dropped 4 bases and J dropped 8 bases, with 8 bases sitting between them. The chain's CDR3 is CASSSMRGELFF. The DNA for the CDR3 is TGTGCCAGCAGTTCTATGAGGGGGGAGCTGTTTTTT.

This chain links TRBV6-5 with TRBJ2-5; 8 bases are a match to TRBD2. The V segment lost 5 bases and the J segment 0 bases; nucleotides outside the gene matches: 5. Germline V gene data show CDR1 as MNHEY and CDR2 as SVGAGI. CDR3 length: 15 amino acids. The CDR3 reads CASSVLLADQETQYF. The CDR3 DNA reads as TGTGCCAGCAGTGTCCTACTAGCGGACCAAGAGACCCAGTACTTC.

V usage is TRBV29-1 and J usage is TRBJ2-3; 9 nucleotides agree with TRBD1. J lost 3 bases, V lost 7 bases, and 11 bases had no gene match. The CDR3 is made up of 15 amino acids. Germline V gene data show CDR1 as SQVTM and CDR2 as ANQGSEA. CDR3 sequence reads: CSADQGQGGTDTQYF. The DNA for the CDR3 is TGCAGCGCTGATCAGGGACAGGGAGGTACAGATACGCAGTATTTT.

V is TRBV7-9 and J is TRBJ1-6; a possible D gene is TRBD1 (5 bases). Trimming took off 7 bases at V and 6 bases at J, with 7 bases between the two ends. Germline V CDR1 and CDR2: SEHNR, FQNEAQ (reference sequence). The CDR3 loop spans 12 amino acids. The CDR3 sequence: CASTGGNSPLHF. Here the CDR3 DNA reads TGTGCCAGCACCGGGGGTAATTCACCCCTCCACTTT.

The chain uses TRBV6-5 and TRBJ1-4; 9 positions agree with TRBD1. The germline gives CDR1 MNHEY, CDR2 SVGAGI. V lost 5 bases to trimming and J lost 6 bases; unmatched junction nucleotides: 4. The CDR3 consists of 14 residues. Written as DNA, the CDR3 is TGTGCCAGCAGTCAGGACAGGGGTCATGAAAAACTGTTTTTT. Amino acid sequence: CASSQDRGHEKLFF.

The chain has TRBV14 and TRBJ1-5; D is uncertain. The ends were cut back, 0 bases at V and 7 bases at J, with 7 bases in the middle. CDR1 SGHDN and CDR2 FVKESK come from the germline V gene. The CDR3 runs to 13 residues. DNA of the CDR3: TGTGCCAGCAGCCAAGATATGGGCCAGCCCCAGCATTTT. Translated: CASSQDMGQPQHF.

This clone was detected once. The DNA for the CDR3 is TGTGCCAGCAGTTCACCCACCGGGACAGGGAAGGGTCAGCCCCAGCATTTT. This gives the protein CASSSPTGTGKGQPQHF. The V gene is TRBV25-1, the J gene TRBJ1-5, with 9 bases that match TRBD1. V shed 5 bases and J 6 bases; nucleotides not matched to a gene: 14. The V gene's germline CDR1 is MGHDK and CDR2 SYGVNS. The CDR3 consists of 17 residues.

On this clone: Other DNA sequences in the sample encode the same CDR3. The J gene is TRBJ2-5, the V gene TRBV7-3, with 10 positions matching TRBD1. Germline V gene sequence: CDR1 SGHTA, CDR2 FQGTGA. The V gene end was trimmed by 3 bases and the J gene end by 4 bases; junction bases not matched to a gene: 2. The CDR3 sequence is 14 residues long. The CDR3 nucleotides are TGTGCCAGCAGCTTGACAGGGGGCCTAGAGACCCAGTACTTC. This sequence encodes CASSLTGGLETQYF.

J is TRBJ1-5 and V is TRBV7-2; a possible D gene is TRBD1 (5 bases). The V gene lost 4 bases and the J gene lost 4 bases, with 11 bases spanning the gap. Germline values: CDR1 SGHTA, CDR2 FQGNSA. The CDR3 is 14 residues long. The CDR3 coding sequence is TGTGCCAGCAGCTGGGACGGGGGGAATCAGCCCCAGCATTTT. Amino acids: CASSWDGGNQPQHF.

The chain couples TRBV7-2 to TRBJ1-5; no definite D call. The V end lost 1 base, the J end lost 1 base, and 8 bases lay between the germline ends. Germline CDR1 SGHTA, CDR2 FQGNSA. The CDR3 runs to 15 residues. CDR3 nucleotides: TGTGCCAGCAGCTTAGGGCATTTGAGCAATCAGCCCCAGCATTTT. It is translated as CASSLGHLSNQPQHF.

The chain combines TRBV11-3 with TRBJ2-3, with D hard to call. Germline lookup yields CDR1 SGHNT and CDR2 YENEEA. This CDR3 region has 15 residues. Trimming took 1 base from V and 0 from J, leaving 8 bases between them. CDR3 loop: CASSLGAASTDTQYF. CDR3 DNA: TGTGCCAGCAGCTTAGGGGCAGCCAGCACAGATACGCAGTATTTT.

The CDR3: CAWSLETNYGYTF. The CDR3, as DNA: TGTGCCTGGAGCCTAGAAACTAACTATGGCTACACCTTC. The V gene is TRBV30, the J gene TRBJ1-2; no clear D gene. V was cut by 3 bases and J by 0 bases, with 8 bases left in between. CDR3 size: 13 residues. CDR1 GTSNPN and CDR2 SVGIG come from the germline V gene (reference sequence). The full variable domain, its missing parts supplied by reference TRBV30 and TRBJ1-2, is SQTIHQWPATLVQPVGSPLSLECTVEGTSNPNLYWYRQAAGRGLQLLFYSVGIGQISSEVPQNLSASRPQDRQFILSSKKLLLSDSGFYLCAWSLETNYGYTFGSGTRLTVV.

The rearrangement links TRBV2 to TRBJ2-5; 9 positions agree with TRBD1. CDR1 and CDR2 (germline): SNHLY, FYNNEI. J was trimmed by 5 bases and V by 8 bases; bases with no gene match: 6. The CDR3 has 13 amino acids. The DNA for the CDR3 is TGTGCCAGCCGGACAGGGGTGGGCGAGACCCAGTACTTC. This sequence encodes CASRTGVGETQYF.

This chain links TRBV5-6 with TRBJ1-5, with a possible D match to TRBD1 (6 bases). From germline, CDR1 is SGHDT and CDR2 YYEEEE. V was shortened by 0 bases and J by 3 bases, with 10 bases between the two germline ends. The CDR3 is made up of 15 amino acids. The CDR3 DNA reads TGTGCCAGCAGCTTGGCCACAGGGTTCAATCAGCCCCAGCATTTT. This sequence encodes CASSLATGFNQPQHF.

This clone came up once. The chain joins TRBV10-3 to TRBJ2-7; 7 positions agree with TRBD2. The germline gives CDR1 ENHRY, CDR2 SYGVKD. This CDR3 has 15 amino acids. The V segment lost 0 bases and the J segment 3 bases; nucleotides outside the gene matches: 5. The CDR3 nucleotides are TGTGCCATCAGTGAGTCTAGCGGGTATTTCTACGAGCAGTACTTC. Translation gives CAISESSGYFYEQYF.

V gene TRBV18 combines with J gene TRBJ2-1; 11 bases align to TRBD2. CDR1 KGHSH and CDR2 LQKENI come from the germline V gene. This CDR3 is built from 16 residues. V trimming: 4 bases; J trimming: 5 bases; junction bases outside the gene matches: 7. The CDR3 coding sequence is TGTGCCAGCTCACGTTCTAGCGGGGGGTCAGACAATGAGCAGTTCTTC. This gives the protein CASSRSSGGSDNEQFF.

This clone was detected once. J is TRBJ2-7 and V is TRBV6-5; TRBD2 matches at 8 bases. The length of the CDR3 is 15 residues. V shed 7 bases, J shed 2 bases, and the junction held 10 bases outside the gene matches. The V gene's germline CDR1 is MNHEY and CDR2 SVGAGI. The CDR3 protein is CASTSGLAGAYEQYF. In nucleotides, the CDR3 is TGTGCCAGCACCTCAGGGCTAGCGGGTGCCTACGAGCAGTACTTC.

This clone has ten or more counts. The gene calls are TRBV19 and TRBJ1-5, with a possible D match to TRBD1 (5 bases). CDR3 size: 16 residues. Germline values: CDR1 LNHDA, CDR2 SQIVND (reference sequence). Trimming pared 2 bases from V and 1 base from J, leaving 12 bases between. The CDR3 DNA is TGTGCCAGTAGTATAATCGACAGTATCAGCAATCAGCCCCAGCATTTT. Its protein product is CASSIIDSISNQPQHF.

The CDR3 sequence is CASSVVSYEQYF. In DNA form, the CDR3 reads TGTGCCAGCAGTGTAGTGTCCTACGAGCAGTACTTC. The chain uses TRBV2 and TRBJ2-7, with D uncertain. Germline loops: CDR1 SNHLY, CDR2 FYNNEI. The V and J ends lost 4 bases and 1 base respectively, with 5 bases between them. This CDR3 has 12 residues.

A few counts support this clone. The V and J genes are TRBV11-2 and TRBJ2-7, with 8 nucleotides matching TRBD1. In germline, CDR1 is SGHAT, CDR2 FQNNGV. The CDR3 has 15 residues. V lost 5 bases to trimming and J lost 2 bases; unmatched junction nucleotides: 8. The CDR3 here is CASSRQDRVPYEQYF. CDR3 nucleotide sequence: TGTGCCAGCAGCCGCCAGGACAGGGTTCCCTACGAGCAGTACTTC. The variable domain in full, with the rest retrieved from reference TRBV11-2 and TRBJ2-7, is EAGVAQSPRYKIIEKRQSVAFWCNPISGHATLYWYQQILGQGPKLLIQFQNNGVVDDSQLPKDRFSAERLKGVDSTLKIQPAKLEDSAVYLCASSRQDRVPYEQYFGPGTRLTVT.

This chain joins TRBV7-8 and TRBJ2-1, with a weak D call TRBD2 (5 bases). CDR1 is SGHVS, CDR2 FQNEAQ, per germline. Trimming shortened V by 8 bases and J by 5 bases, and 13 bases separated the two germline ends. The CDR3 length is 13 residues. CDR3 amino acids: CASGVAPNNEQFF. CDR3 in DNA: TGTGCCAGCGGTGTAGCGCCAAACAATGAGCAGTTCTTC.

The rearrangement joins TRBV10-2 to TRBJ2-5; possibly TRBD2 for D (7 bases). The V end lost 8 bases, the J end lost 5 bases, and 15 bases lay between the germline ends. Germline CDR1 WSHSY, CDR2 SAAADI. This CDR3 comprises 13 residues. CDR3 in DNA: TGCGCCAGCGTAAGGGGGGGGCAGGAGACCCAGTACTTC. It translates to CASVRGGQETQYF.

The rearrangement joins TRBV9 to TRBJ2-7; 8 nucleotides align to TRBD1. The CDR3 length is 14 residues. The J segment lost 4 bases and the V segment lost 0 bases, leaving 3 bases of the junction unmatched. Germline values: CDR1 SGDLS, CDR2 YYNGEE. CDR3 bases: TGTGCCAGCAGCGTAGCAGACAGGGGTTACGAGCAGTACTTC. Translated, it gives CASSVADRGYEQYF.

The V and J genes are TRBV4-2 and TRBJ2-5, with 7 bases identical to TRBD1. The CDR3 is 12 amino acids. Per germline, CDR1 LGHNA and CDR2 YNFKEQ. Trimming cost V 4 bases and J 7 bases; bases outside gene matches: 3. The CDR3 spells CASSPGGRTQYF. CDR3 DNA sequence: TGTGCCAGCAGCCCAGGGGGACGGACCCAGTACTTC.

The chain combines TRBV4-2 with TRBJ2-1, with 13 nucleotides matching TRBD2. The junction had 7 bases not matched to a gene; V was cut back by 0 bases and J by 5 bases. The V gene's germline CDR1 is LGHNA and CDR2 YNFKEQ. There are 18 residues in the CDR3. CDR3 nucleotides: TGTGCCAGCAGCCAAGAATCGACTAGCGGGGGGCAGGACAATGAGCAGTTCTTC. As protein: CASSQESTSGGQDNEQFF.